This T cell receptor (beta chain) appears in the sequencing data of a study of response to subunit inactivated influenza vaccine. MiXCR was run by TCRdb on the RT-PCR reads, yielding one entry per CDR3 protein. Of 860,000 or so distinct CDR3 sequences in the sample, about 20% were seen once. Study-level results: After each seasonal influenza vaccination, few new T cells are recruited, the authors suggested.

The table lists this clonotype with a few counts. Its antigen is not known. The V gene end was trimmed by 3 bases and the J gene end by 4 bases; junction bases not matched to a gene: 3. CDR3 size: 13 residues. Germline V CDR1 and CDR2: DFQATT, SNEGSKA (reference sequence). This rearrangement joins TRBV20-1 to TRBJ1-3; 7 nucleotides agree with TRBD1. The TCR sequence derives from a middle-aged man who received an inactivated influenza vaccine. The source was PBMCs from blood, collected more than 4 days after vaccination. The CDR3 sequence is CSASEGQGNTIYF. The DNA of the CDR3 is TGCAGTGCTAGTGAGGGACAGGGAAACACCATATATTTT.